This TCR beta chain was obtained from a study of OX40 agonist ivuxolimab in advanced cancers. Across the whole study: With a range of roughly 20 to 80, age averaged roughly 60 years, and 75% to 90% were male.

The method was immunoSEQ multiplex PCR; TCRdb's version includes in-frame clones alone and lacks a portion of them. This table holds about 96,000 clones, about 92% found once. Germline assignment: CDR1 MDHEN and CDR2 SYDVKM. V lost 1 base and J 1 base, leaving 7 bases between the germline ends. The CDR3 is 14 amino acids. Baseline was the first blood sampling point, followed by cycle 4 day 1 and cycle 7 day 1. The TCR was taken from an adult with an advanced solid tumor such as melanoma, head and neck, liver or kidney cancer. V gene TRBV28 combines with J gene TRBJ1-1, with TRBD1 as a possible D gene (5 bases). Sample: CD4+ or CD8+ T cells sorted from blood, taken in a trial of the OX40 agonist ivuxolimab. CDR3 amino acids: CASSLFGANTEAFF. In DNA, the CDR3 is TGTGCCAGCAGTTTATTTGGGGCGAACACTGAAGCTTTCTTT.